A single sample is the source of the 28 T cell receptor beta chains below, sequenced in a study of molecular identifiers for immune sequencing clone quantification. TCRdb passed the PCR reads through MiXCR, listing each CDR3 protein once. The table lists approximately 630,000 distinct CDR3 sequences, 25% of them singletons. The sequenced material came from naive CD8+ T cells from blood, with Jurkat cell RNA spiked in. The sample's subset: FACS-sorted CD8+CD4-CCR7+CD45RA+ naive T cells. The source is a human donor in good health. Some libraries in this study had Jurkat cell RNA spiked in.

V and J are TRBV4-3 and TRBJ2-1; D uncertain. This CDR3 is 18 amino acids long. V was trimmed by 0 bases and J by 3 bases, leaving 18 bases between them. Germline CDR1 is LGHNA and CDR2 is YSLEER. CDR3 coding DNA: TGCGCCAGCAGCCAAGATTCCGGACGTTCATACAGCTACAATGAGCAGTTCTTC. Translated, it gives CASSQDSGRSYSYNEQFF.

Turning to this clonotype: A read error is possible here, since a much larger clone lies one base away. The chain employs TRBV4-1 and TRBJ2-2; D is undetermined. This CDR3 region has 14 residues. CDR1 MGHRA and CDR2 YSYEKL come from the germline V gene. The CDR3 is CASGQFLGTGELFF. The CDR3 DNA sequence: TGCGCCAGCGGCCAATTTCTCGGAACCGGGGAGCTGTTTTTT.

This clonotype has at least ten counts. The genes are TRBV28 and TRBJ2-3, with D perhaps matching TRBD1 (6 bases). The CDR3 has 15 amino acids. V dropped 2 bases and J dropped 0 bases, with 9 bases sitting between them. Germline values: CDR1 MDHEN, CDR2 SYDVKM. DNA of the CDR3: TGTGCCAGCAGTTTAGGACAGACTAGCACAGATACGCAGTATTTT. Its protein is CASSLGQTSTDTQYF.

Of note for this clonotype: It may be a read error: a sequence one base away is much more abundant. The V gene is TRBV5-6, the J gene TRBJ2-7; unclear D gene. In germline, CDR1 is SGHDT, CDR2 YYEEEE. The CDR3 is made up of 12 amino acids. The CDR3 DNA reads as TGTGCCACCAGCGACCGCGCCCCCGAGCAGTACTTC. The encoded protein is CATSDRAPEQYF.

The chain uses TRBV12-3 or TRBV12-4 and TRBJ2-1; 10 nucleotides align to TRBD1. The CDR3 length is 15 residues. V shed 4 bases, J shed 9 bases, and the junction held 9 bases outside the gene matches. In DNA, the CDR3 is TGTGCCAGCAGTTCATCCGGGACAGGGGACGGTGAGCAGTTCTTC. It codes for CASSSSGTGDGEQFF.

This clonotype was counted between two and nine times. The V call is TRBV11-2, the J call TRBJ1-2; unclear D gene. Trimming took off 0 bases at V and 0 bases at J, with 8 bases between the two ends. Germline values: CDR1 SGHAT, CDR2 FQNNGV. The length of the CDR3 is 15 residues. The DNA of the CDR3 is TGTGCCAGCAGCTTAGAAGGGAGACCTAACTATGGCTACACCTTC. This sequence encodes CASSLEGRPNYGYTF.

There are many counts of this clonotype. This sequence joins TRBV5-6 and TRBJ2-5, with D possibly matching TRBD1 (5 bases). This CDR3 contains 14 residues. The V gene lost 1 base and the J gene lost 2 bases, with 9 bases spanning the gap. CDR1 SGHDT and CDR2 YYEEEE come from the germline V gene. The CDR3 spells CASSLKGPQETQYF. DNA of the CDR3: TGTGCCAGCAGCTTGAAGGGGCCACAAGAGACCCAGTACTTC.

This clonotype has at least ten counts. The gene calls are TRBV27 and TRBJ2-7, with D perhaps matching TRBD2 (6 bases). This CDR3 has 15 residues. Trimming removed 5 bases from V and 6 bases from J, with 20 bases in between. Germline V CDR1 and CDR2: MNHEY, SMNVEV (reference sequence). CDR3 sequence: CASSARLVRLSEQYF. In DNA form, the CDR3 reads TGTGCCAGCAGTGCGCGACTAGTACGTCTCTCCGAGCAGTACTTC.

The chain carries TRBV20-1 and TRBJ2-3; 7 nucleotides line up with TRBD2. The CDR3 spans 16 residues. V was clipped by 8 bases and J by 2 bases; unmatched bases: 16. Germline V lookup: CDR1 DFQATT, CDR2 SNEGSKA (reference sequence). The CDR3 DNA reads TGCAGTCGTAGAAGGGCGGGACTACAAAACACAGATACGCAGTATTTT. It yields the protein CSRRRAGLQNTDTQYF.

The chain is built from TRBV4-3 and TRBJ1-2; 7 bases match TRBD1. CDR1 and CDR2 from the germline V gene are LGHNA and YSLEER. J gave up 3 bases and V 1 base, and 8 bases lay outside the gene matches. This CDR3 contains 16 residues. The CDR3 DNA reads as TGCGCCAGCAGCCAAGGGTTAGCGGGACAGTACTATGGCTACACCTTC. This encodes CASSQGLAGQYYGYTF.

The rearrangement uses TRBV30 and TRBJ2-1; D not certain. Germline lookup yields CDR1 GTSNPN and CDR2 SVGIG (reference sequence). V was cut by 0 bases and J by 10 bases, with 16 bases left in between. This CDR3 is built from 14 residues. The CDR3 nucleotides read TGTGCCTGGAGTGTACTTTTTGGCGGCCGCGAGCAGTTCTTC. Protein: CAWSVLFGGREQFF.

The chain combines TRBV29-1 with TRBJ1-1, with D unresolved. CDR1 and CDR2 from the germline V gene are SQVTM and ANQGSEA. The CDR3 consists of 12 residues. The V end was cut by 3 bases, the J end by 6 bases, with 11 bases between. The CDR3 DNA follows: TGCAGCGTTGATTCGAATTGCGCTGAAGCTTTCTTT. Its protein product is CSVDSNCAEAFF.

The chain couples TRBV20-1 to TRBJ2-3, with 14 positions matching TRBD2. CDR1 DFQATT and CDR2 SNEGSKA come from the germline V gene (reference sequence). This CDR3 has 18 amino acids. With 0 bases clipped from V and 2 bases from J, the junction kept 7 bases outside the gene matches. The CDR3: CSAREAGTSGSFTDTQYF. DNA for the CDR3: TGCAGTGCTAGAGAAGCCGGGACTAGCGGGAGTTTCACAGATACGCAGTATTTT.

At least ten counts were recorded for this clonotype. The CDR3 loop is CASSLDVTGGTEAFF. DNA of the CDR3: TGTGCCAGCAGCTTGGACGTTACAGGGGGAACTGAAGCTTTCTTT. The rearrangement links TRBV5-6 to TRBJ1-1; 8 nucleotides agree with TRBD1. Trimming cost V 0 bases and J 5 bases; bases outside gene matches: 6. CDR1 SGHDT and CDR2 YYEEEE come from the germline V gene. The CDR3 totals 15 residues.

Details on this clonotype: With a much larger clone just one base away, this may be a read error. As the CDR3 is not closed by the conserved phenylalanine or tryptophan, this likely results from a read error. The chain combines TRBV29-1 with TRBJ2-2, with D unresolved. CDR3 length: 12 residues. V was pared by 5 bases and J by 4 bases, with 8 bases between. Germline loops: CDR1 SQVTM, CDR2 ANQGSEA. The CDR3 DNA is TGCAGCGTTTCTGGATTCACCGGGGAGCTGTTTTCT. Protein: CSVSGFTGELFS.

This rearrangement joins TRBV27 to TRBJ2-6; possible D gene TRBD1, 5 bases. This CDR3 is 15 amino acids long. CDR1 and CDR2 (germline): MNHEY, SMNVEV (reference sequence). Deletions cut 0 bases from V and 2 bases from J, with 5 bases between. This CDR3 is CASSLSGAGANVLTF. CDR3 sequence (DNA): TGTGCCAGCAGTTTATCAGGGGCTGGGGCCAACGTCCTGACTTTC.

This clonotype was recorded at least ten times. This chain joins TRBV27 and TRBJ2-7, with a tentative D call TRBD1 (5 bases). The CDR3 covers 14 residues. Trimming stripped 4 bases from V and 3 bases from J, with 13 bases between. In germline, CDR1 is MNHEY, CDR2 SMNVEV (reference sequence). DNA of the CDR3: TGTGCCAGCAGTTACCAACAGGCCCACTACGAGCAGTACTTC. Translation gives CASSYQQAHYEQYF.

A few counts support this clonotype. The chain carries TRBV28 and TRBJ2-1; D remains unclear. The CDR3 is 13 residues long. V shed 2 bases and J shed 4 bases, with 6 bases lying between them. Germline lookup yields CDR1 MDHEN and CDR2 SYDVKM. CDR3 loop: CASSLTIYNEQFF. The CDR3 region has the DNA TGTGCCAGCAGTTTAACCATTTACAATGAGCAGTTCTTC. Full variable domain (rest looked up from reference TRBV28 and TRBJ2-1): DVKVTQSSRYLVKRTGEKVFLECVQDMDHENMFWYRQDPGLGLRLIYFSYDVKMKEKGDIPEGYSVSREKKERFSLILESASTNQTSMYLCASSLTIYNEQFFGPGTRLTVL.

This clonotype appeared many times. This chain joins TRBV7-6 and TRBJ2-7; 7 bases line up with TRBD1. The CDR3 extends over 15 amino acids. The V segment lost 2 bases and the J segment 4 bases; nucleotides outside the gene matches: 8. Germline V lookup: CDR1 SGHVS, CDR2 FNYEAQ. DNA of the CDR3: TGTGCCAGCAGCTTATCCCTAGGGGGCCCGTACGAGCAGTACTTC. Encoded protein: CASSLSLGGPYEQYF. The whole variable domain, filled in from reference TRBV7-6 and TRBJ2-7, reads GAGVSQSPRYKVTKRGQDVALRCDPISGHVSLYWYRQALGQGPEFLTYFNYEAQQDKSGLPNDRFSAERPEGSISTLTIQRTEQRDSAMYRCASSLSLGGPYEQYFGPGTRLTVT.

The chain links TRBV9 to TRBJ2-6; 7 bases fit TRBD1. Per the germline V gene, CDR1 is SGDLS and CDR2 is YYNGEE. V trimming: 3 bases; J trimming: 0 bases; junction bases outside the gene matches: 3. The CDR3 extends over 16 amino acids. The CDR3 reads CASSGQGPSGANVLTF. The CDR3 nucleotides read TGTGCCAGCAGCGGACAGGGACCCTCTGGGGCCAACGTCCTGACTTTC.

On this clonotype itself: This may come from a read error, since a much larger clone is one base off. The chain recombines TRBV28 with TRBJ2-3; D is unclear. The J call may be faulty, since TRBJ1-5 better matches the DNA end. CDR1 and CDR2 from the germline V gene are MDHEN and SYDVKM. This CDR3 comprises 16 residues. The chain's CDR3 is CASSPWTIFFTDTQHF. CDR3 DNA: TGTGCCAGCAGTCCGTGGACTATTTTCTTCACAGATACGCAGCATTTT.

Comments on this clonotype: No conserved phenylalanine or tryptophan is present at the end of the CDR3, so a read error is the likely explanation. The J gene is TRBJ1-5, the V gene TRBV12-3 or TRBV12-4; the match to TRBD1 covers 10 bases. Losses at the gene ends were 2 bases for V and 0 bases for J; bases not matched to a gene: 7. There are 18 residues in the CDR3. CDR3 in amino acids: CASSLYLGQGYSNQPQHY. For the CDR3, the DNA is TGTGCCAGCAGTTTATACTTGGGACAGGGGTATAGCAATCAGCCCCAGCATTAT.

This clonotype was recorded many times. V gene TRBV5-5 combines with J gene TRBJ1-1; possible D gene TRBD1, 6 bases. The V gene lost 2 bases and the J gene lost 1 base, with 9 bases spanning the gap. The CDR3 consists of 14 residues. From germline, CDR1 is SGHKS and CDR2 YYEKEE (reference sequence). The CDR3 coding sequence is TGTGCCAGCAGCTTTAGGACAGCGAACACTGAAGCTTTCTTT. It translates to CASSFRTANTEAFF. Looking up the rest from reference TRBV5-5 and TRBJ1-1 gives the full variable domain: DAGVTQSPTHLIKTRGQQVTLRCSPISGHKSVSWYQQVLGQGPQFIFQYYEKEERGRGNFPDRFSARQFPNYSSELNVNALLLGDSALYLCASSFRTANTEAFFGQGTRLTVV.

The chain combines TRBV29-1 with TRBJ2-1; 10 positions match TRBD2. The germline V gene has CDR1 SQVTM and CDR2 ANQGSEA. Trimming cost V 6 bases and J 4 bases; bases outside gene matches: 6. This CDR3 is 14 amino acids long. CDR3 bases: TGCAGCGTGGAAAGCGGGGGGGCTTACAATGAGCAGTTCTTC. It specifies CSVESGGAYNEQFF.

This clonotype has a handful of counts. The V gene is TRBV12-3 or TRBV12-4, the J gene TRBJ2-1; no reliable D call. This CDR3 spans 15 amino acids. V lost 6 bases, J lost 7 bases, and 19 bases lay in between. The CDR3 loop reads CASSPYGLGRNEQFF. CDR3 sequence (DNA): TGTGCCAGCAGCCCCTATGGGTTGGGAAGAAATGAGCAGTTCTTC.

This clonotype was counted ten times or more. This CDR3 is CSARAQGVYRSVNQPQHF. For the CDR3, the DNA is TGCAGTGCTAGAGCCCAGGGGGTGTATCGGTCTGTCAATCAGCCCCAGCATTTT. The chain couples TRBV20-1 to TRBJ1-5; 7 bases align to TRBD1. The CDR3 loop spans 18 amino acids. Per the germline V gene, CDR1 is DFQATT and CDR2 is SNEGSKA (reference sequence). Trimming removed 1 base from V and 3 bases from J; junction bases left unmatched: 15.

Details on this clonotype: A much larger clone lies a single base off, so this may be a read error. The rearrangement uses TRBV7-8 and TRBJ1-5, with D uncertain. The CDR3 sequence is 17 residues long. The germline V and J ends were trimmed by 5 bases and 0 bases, with 17 bases remaining between them. Germline V gene data show CDR1 as SGHVS and CDR2 as FQNEAQ. CDR3 amino acids: CASSTAWSPDSNQPQHF. In nucleotides, the CDR3 is TGTGCCAGCAGCACAGCCTGGTCACCCGATAGCAATCAGCCCCAGCATTTT.

CDR3 region: CASSPPSGTLYNEQFF. DNA of the CDR3: TGTGCCAGCAGCCCACCAAGCGGGACCCTATACAATGAGCAGTTCTTC. This sequence joins TRBV13 and TRBJ2-1; 7 bases line up with TRBD2. The CDR3 loop spans 16 amino acids. Per germline, CDR1 PRHDT and CDR2 FYEKMQ (reference sequence). V dropped 5 bases and J dropped 4; count of bases not matched to a gene: 11.